Below are 16 T cell receptor beta chains sequenced from a single sample in a study of T cells in narcolepsy. Using immunoSEQ multiplex PCR, the repertoire was profiled, and TCRdb retains in-frame clones only, with some absent. This sample has under 35,000 clones, with about four fifths found just once. The sequenced material came from CD45RA- memory CD4+ T cells from PBMCs. Receptors originate from a human donor with narcolepsy.

With regard to this clone: At one end the junction does not follow the germline gene, possibly because of a read error. The chain recombines TRBV9 with TRBJ2-7; 8 bases are a match to TRBD2. The CDR3 is 14 residues long. Per germline, CDR1 SGDLS and CDR2 YYNGEE. CDR3 loop: CASSRAGVSHEQYF. Here the CDR3 DNA reads TGTGCCAGCAGCCGAGCGGGAGTCTCCCACGAGCAGTACTTC.

This clone has only a few counts. This sequence joins TRBV4-1 and TRBJ2-6; D is unresolved. Trimming took off 3 bases at V and 4 bases at J, with 10 bases between the two ends. The CDR3 has 15 amino acids. Germline V gene data show CDR1 as MGHRA and CDR2 as YSYEKL. The CDR3 spells CASSHATDGANVLTF. In nucleotides, the CDR3 is TGCGCCAGCAGCCACGCGACCGACGGGGCCAACGTCCTGACTTTC.

The J gene is TRBJ1-2, the V gene TRBV7-9, with 11 bases fitting TRBD1. The length of the CDR3 is 14 residues. The trim removed 4 bases at V and 8 bases at J, leaving 6 bases unmatched. Germline values: CDR1 SEHNR, CDR2 FQNEAQ (reference sequence). The chain's CDR3 is CASSYGTGGHGYTF. CDR3 in DNA: TGTGCCAGCAGCTACGGGACAGGGGGACACGGCTACACCTTC. The entire variable domain, with the rest obtained from reference TRBV7-9 and TRBJ1-2, is as follows: DTGVSQNPRHKITKRGQNVTFRCDPISEHNRLYWYRQTLGQGPEFLTYFQNEAQLEKSRLLSDRFSAERPKGSFSTLEIQRTEQGDSAMYLCASSYGTGGHGYTFGSGTRLTVV.

A single count supports this clone. The gene calls are TRBV18 and TRBJ2-6; D possibly corresponds to TRBD2 (6 bases). CDR3 length: 20 residues. Trimming took 3 bases from V and 1 from J, leaving 22 bases between them. From germline, CDR1 is KGHSH and CDR2 LQKENI. The CDR3 DNA is TGTGCCAGCTCACCTACTCCAATCCATCGGGGGTCATCTGGGGCCAACGTCCTGACTTTC. It translates to CASSPTPIHRGSSGANVLTF.

The chain links TRBV20-1 to TRBJ2-3; D is ambiguous. V was pared by 5 bases and J by 6 bases, with 9 bases between. The CDR3 has 11 residues. Germline CDR1 and CDR2: DFQATT and SNEGSKA (reference sequence). CDR3 residues: CSAHKPDTQYF. CDR3 DNA: TGCAGTGCTCACAAGCCGGATACGCAGTATTTT.

This clone was seen only once. V gene TRBV28 combines with J gene TRBJ2-7; D is undetermined. There are 14 residues in the CDR3. Germline values: CDR1 MDHEN, CDR2 SYDVKM. Trimming stripped 7 bases from V and 2 bases from J, with 15 bases between. The CDR3 here is CASISLGKTYEQYF. The CDR3 DNA sequence: TGTGCCAGCATAAGTCTGGGCAAGACCTACGAGCAGTACTTC.

The chain couples TRBV4-3 to TRBJ1-2; possibly TRBD1 for D (6 bases). The CDR3 is made up of 15 amino acids. V lost 4 bases to trimming and J lost 1 base, with 13 bases between them. The germline CDR1 and CDR2 sequences are LGHNA and YSLEER. The CDR3 region is CASSPQGQINYGYTF. The CDR3 DNA follows: TGCGCCAGCAGCCCCCAGGGGCAGATTAACTATGGCTACACCTTC.

The chain links TRBV2 to TRBJ2-7; possibly TRBD1 or TRBD2 for D (5 bases each). Trimming removed 2 bases from V and 6 bases from J, with 14 bases in between. The germline CDR1 and CDR2 sequences are SNHLY and FYNNEI. The CDR3 is 14 amino acids. CDR3 bases: TGTGCCAGCAGTGAATGGAATGGGGGTCCCGAGCAGTACTTC. Its translation: CASSEWNGGPEQYF.

The gene calls are TRBV19 and TRBJ1-5; weak D call: TRBD1 (5 bases). CDR1 LNHDA and CDR2 SQIVND come from the germline V gene (reference sequence). This CDR3 has 16 residues. V was shortened by 1 base and J by 0 bases, with 10 bases between the two germline ends. The CDR3, as DNA: TGTGCCAGTAGTATAGGACAGCCCCATAGCAATCAGCCCCAGCATTTT. It yields the protein CASSIGQPHSNQPQHF.

This clone is a singleton in its sample. The rearrangement links TRBV7-6 to TRBJ2-5, with TRBD2 matching 7 bases. The V gene's germline CDR1 is SGHVS and CDR2 FNYEAQ. The CDR3 sequence is 15 residues long. V trimming: 1 base; J trimming: 10 bases; junction bases outside the gene matches: 12. The CDR3 coding sequence is TGTGCCAGCAGCTTAGATCCACAGGCGGGAGCGTTCCAGTACTTC. Translating gives CASSLDPQAGAFQYF.

The chain recombines TRBV5-1 with TRBJ2-3; D remains unclear. The V and J ends lost 2 bases and 3 bases respectively, with 4 bases between them. Germline V CDR1 and CDR2: SGHRS, YFSETQ. The CDR3 totals 12 residues. In nucleotides, the CDR3 is TGCGCCAGCAGCTTCCTTACAGATACGCAGTATTTT. Protein sequence: CASSFLTDTQYF.

This clone has more than one count but fewer than ten. This chain uses TRBV4-1 with TRBJ1-2; no reliable D call. The V gene lost 0 bases and the J gene lost 4 bases, with 12 bases spanning the gap. Germline CDR1 reads MGHRA; CDR2 reads YSYEKL. The CDR3 length is 15 residues. CDR3 region: CASSQDLGVGYGYTF. For the CDR3, the DNA is TGCGCCAGCAGCCAAGATTTGGGTGTCGGCTATGGCTACACCTTC.

This chain joins TRBV14 and TRBJ1-2, with TRBD1 matching over 8 bases. J gave up 0 bases and V 4 bases, and 4 bases lay outside the gene matches. This CDR3 has 15 amino acids. Germline V gives CDR1 SGHDN, CDR2 FVKESK. As DNA, the CDR3 is TGTGCCAGCAGCCCATGGACAGGGCCTAACTATGGCTACACCTTC. This gives the protein CASSPWTGPNYGYTF.

This clone was seen a single time. Within the sample, other DNA sequences also encode this same CDR3. The V gene is TRBV6-5, the J gene TRBJ2-2; D call uncertain. Trimming took 4 bases from V and 3 from J, leaving 3 bases between them. Germline V gene data show CDR1 as MNHEY and CDR2 as SVGAGI. The CDR3 extends over 12 amino acids. The CDR3 DNA sequence: TGTGCCAGCAGTTCCTACACCGGGGAGCTGTTTTTT. It encodes CASSSYTGELFF.

The V gene is TRBV5-8, the J gene TRBJ2-5, with 9 positions matching TRBD1. Matching the DNA end better, TRBJ2-7 makes the J call doubtful. CDR1 is SGHTS, CDR2 YDEGEE, per germline. This CDR3 has 15 residues. CDR3: CASSLGQGLTYEQYF. The CDR3 bases are TGTGCCAGCAGCTTAGGACAGGGGCTTACCTACGAGCAGTACTTC.

This clone was seen once. The CDR3 region has the DNA TGTGCCAGCAGCGCTCCACAGGGGGCTACTGGCTATGGCTACACCTTC. Residues: CASSAPQGATGYGYTF. This chain joins TRBV9 and TRBJ1-2, with 9 nucleotides matching TRBD1. Germline-derived CDR1 and CDR2 are SGDLS and YYNGEE. Unmatched junction bases numbered 10, after V lost 3 bases and J lost 4 bases. This CDR3 is 16 amino acids long.